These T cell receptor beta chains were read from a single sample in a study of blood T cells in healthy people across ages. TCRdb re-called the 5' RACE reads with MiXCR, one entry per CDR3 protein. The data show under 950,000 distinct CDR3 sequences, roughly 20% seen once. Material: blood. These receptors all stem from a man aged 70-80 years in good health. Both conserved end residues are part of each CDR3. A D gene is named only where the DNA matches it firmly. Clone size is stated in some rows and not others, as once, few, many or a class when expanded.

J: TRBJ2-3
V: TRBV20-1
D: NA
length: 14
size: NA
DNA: TGCAGTGCCTCGCCAGGGTATTTGGCAGATACGCAGTATTTT
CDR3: CSASPGYLADTQYF

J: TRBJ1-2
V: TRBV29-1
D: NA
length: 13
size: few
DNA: TGCAGCGTTGAACCCCAAGCTAACTATGGCTACACCTTC
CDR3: CSVEPQANYGYTF

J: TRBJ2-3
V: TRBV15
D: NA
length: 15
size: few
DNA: TGTGCCACCAGCAGAGACAGGGGATCAGGTTATACGCAGTATTTT
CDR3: CATSRDRGSGYTQYF

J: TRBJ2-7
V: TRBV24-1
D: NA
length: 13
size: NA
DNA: TGTGCCACCAGTGACCAAAACTACTACGAGCAGTACTTC
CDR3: CATSDQNYYEQYF

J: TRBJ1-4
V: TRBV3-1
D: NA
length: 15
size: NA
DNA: TGTGCCAGCAGCCAAGTGAAGGGCCTGGGAGAAAAACTGTTTTTT
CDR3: CASSQVKGLGEKLFF

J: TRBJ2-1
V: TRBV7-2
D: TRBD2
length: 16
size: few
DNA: TGTGCCAGCAGCTCATGGGGCTTCACTAGCGGGAATGAGCAGTTCTTC
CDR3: CASSSWGFTSGNEQFF

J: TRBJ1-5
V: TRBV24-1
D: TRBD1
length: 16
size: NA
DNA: TGTGCCACCAGTGATCGAGGACAGGGGGGAAATCAGCCCCAGCATTTT
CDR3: CATSDRGQGGNQPQHF

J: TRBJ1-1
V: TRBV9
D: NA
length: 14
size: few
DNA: TGTGCCAGCAGCGCCGGGATCCAAGGGACTGAAGCTTTCTTT
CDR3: CASSAGIQGTEAFF

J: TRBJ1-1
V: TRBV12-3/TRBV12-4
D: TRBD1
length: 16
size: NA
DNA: TGTGCCAGCAGTTCGACAGGGGGTTACATGAACACTGAAGCTTTCTTT
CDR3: CASSSTGGYMNTEAFF

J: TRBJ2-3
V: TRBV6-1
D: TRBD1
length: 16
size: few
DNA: TGTGCCAGCAGTGTTCTGACAGGGGCGTCGGCAGATACGCAGTATTTT
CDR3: CASSVLTGASADTQYF

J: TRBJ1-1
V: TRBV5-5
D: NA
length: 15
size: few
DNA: TGTGCCAGCAGCTTGGCCTCGAAGGGGAACACTGAAGCTTTCTTT
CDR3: CASSLASKGNTEAFF

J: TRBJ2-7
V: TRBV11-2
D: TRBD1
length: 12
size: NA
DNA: TGTGCCAGCAGCTGGGACAGGGACGAGCAGTACTTC
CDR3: CASSWDRDEQYF

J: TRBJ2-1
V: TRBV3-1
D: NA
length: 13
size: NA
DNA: TGTGCCAGCAGCCGCCTGCAGGGCAATGAGCAGTTCTTC
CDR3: CASSRLQGNEQFF

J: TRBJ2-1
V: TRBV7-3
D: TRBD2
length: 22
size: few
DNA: TGTGCCAGCAGCTTATTGGGTTGGACTAGCGGGAATTCAGGGTACGGGTACAATGAGCAGTTCTTC
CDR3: CASSLLGWTSGNSGYGYNEQFF

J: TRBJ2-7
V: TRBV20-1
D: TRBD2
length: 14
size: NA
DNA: TGCAGTGCTAGGGGTAGCGGGGGCAACTACGAGCAGTACTTC
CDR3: CSARGSGGNYEQYF

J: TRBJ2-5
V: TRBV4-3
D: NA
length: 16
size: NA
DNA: TGCGCCAGCAGCCAAGGTCGCCAGTATGGTCAAGAGACCCAGTACTTC
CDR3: CASSQGRQYGQETQYF

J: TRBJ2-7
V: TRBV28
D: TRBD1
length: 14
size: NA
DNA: TGTGCCAGCAGAGGGGGCGTAGGCACCTACGAGCAGTACTTC
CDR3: CASRGGVGTYEQYF

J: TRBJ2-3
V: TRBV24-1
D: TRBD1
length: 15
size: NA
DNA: TGTGCCACCAGTGATACAGGGGGCTTCACAGATACGCAGTATTTT
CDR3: CATSDTGGFTDTQYF

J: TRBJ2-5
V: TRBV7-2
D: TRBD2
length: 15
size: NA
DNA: TGTGCCAGCAGCTTAGGAGTAGCGGGAGGGGAGACCCAGTACTTC
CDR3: CASSLGVAGGETQYF

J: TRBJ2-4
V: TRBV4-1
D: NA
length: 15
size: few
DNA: TGCGCCAGCAGCCAAGGTTCTGGGGAGAGGGACATTCAGTACTTC
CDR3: CASSQGSGERDIQYF